This T cell receptor beta chain was documented in a study of cytomegalovirus exposure and HLA in healthy donors listed by TCRdb under 2017. For the wider study: An earlier analysis of several hundred of the donors reported 276 Gb of sequence data and around 100 million unique TCR beta sequences obtained from around 180 million T cells. The aim of the study was to test whether cataloging public T cell receptors could identify signatures of past pathogen exposure. The study used immunosequencing to profile the T cell repertoires of hundreds of subjects and linked those repertoires to cytomegalovirus serostatus. Because of strong linkage in the cohort, five DR-DQ haplotypes were treated as single units for association and clustering. An early release that covered roughly 600 HLA-typed donors contained approximately 290 gigabases of sequencing data and approximately 85 million unique TCR sequences. In addition to the first cohort of 650 to 750 subjects, a separate validation cohort of approximately 130 different subjects was used. Both class I and class II loci were covered by HLA typing, at four-digit resolution. The study combined high-throughput TCR immunosequencing, statistical association of individual TCRs with disease status, and machine learning to predict cytomegalovirus infection status. In the later analysis, no new phenotypic data were used to find candidate immune exposures; instead, reliance was placed on TCR beta sequences and their occurrence across donors. A later analysis re-analyzed previously published TCR beta repertoires from 550 to 700 donors and added high-resolution HLA genotyping to study TCR occurrence patterns. The number of donors typed differed by locus, with about 629-640 for A, B, C, DRB1 and DQB1, around 520 for DQA1, over 600 for DPA1, and some 440 for DPB1. Among the approximately 400 genotyped donors, roughly 80% belonged to the genetic ancestry cluster associated with self-reported Caucasian donors. On average, roughly 240,000 unique TCR beta nucleotide sequences were sequenced per donor among a few hundred genotyped donors of the cohort, with about 17% of those sequences being non-productive. Alongside the repertoire data, information on donor age, sex, ethnicity and CMV serostatus was compiled. To decide whether each TCR beta V gene segment behaved as functional or pseudogenic, an earlier analysis of over 500 of the donors relied on high-throughput TCR beta sequencing. Every repertoire in the discovery cohort had been generated on one and the same sequencing platform. Genome-wide SNP genotypes for about 65% of the 666 donors were used in a later genetic analysis, which treated that subset as a discovery cohort. The paper's findings and limits, for the study overall: In a later analysis, HLA-associated TCR beta chains were found to be more clonally expanded and to have lower generation probabilities than equally common non-associated chains. In a later genetic analysis, a missense DCLRE1C variant was associated with V-gene and J-gene trimming of TCR beta chains, and the association was replicated in an independent cohort. The presence/absence analyses assumed that sequencing depth was roughly uniform across donors, and that assumption may not be true. Because HLA typing was unavailable for some donors at each locus, only the typed subset was used in association tests. Compared with the approximately 700-donor mean, donors in an Asian-associated ancestry cluster had fewer N-insertions in productive TCRs, according to a later genetic analysis. In a later analysis, TCR association rates were found to vary across HLA loci, with the most associated TCRs seen for DRB1 alleles and the fewest for HLA-C alleles. In this cohort, only TCR beta chains were sequenced, and detectable features were limited by the absence of alpha or paired-chain data. Because counts were too low, seventeen rarely observed V segments, including chromosome 9 orphons, were excluded from the earlier analysis of some 540 of the donors. Some IMGT-functional V segments, including TRBV6-2 and TRBV6-3, could not be told apart with the 87-base-pair reads, so those segments were excluded. Correlated functional status among segregating V segments might be attributable to linkage disequilibrium, but an unknown experimental factor could not be ruled out. A further reported finding was that TCR beta sequences accurately predicted the HLA-A and HLA-B alleles for most subjects in the first cohort. In a later analysis, about 17,000 TCR beta sequences were associated with specific HLA alleles at a false discovery rate of 0.05. According to the authors, the approach could potentially be generalized to other disease states and immunological phenotypes. The classifier was reported to diagnose cytomegalovirus status with high specificity and sensitivity in both the original cohort and the validation cohort. A total of some 180 TCR beta chains were listed by the study as associated with cytomegalovirus. Assigning TCR associations to individual alleles was difficult when HLA alleles, especially DR and DQ, strongly co-occurred. In vitro tests confirmed that a few of the cytomegalovirus-associated TCR beta chains recognize cytomegalovirus antigens. While some public TCRs were present in many individuals, most TCR sequences turned up only very rarely across donors. The only immune exposure information available for the cohort was CMV serostatus. Broadly in line with IMGT annotations, most TCR beta V segments showed up in productive rearrangements about 90% or about 30% of the time in an earlier analysis of some 590 of the donors. In a later analysis, most CMV-associated TCR beta chains were found to appear HLA-restricted, with HLA associations seemingly driven largely by CMV exposure. According to a later analysis, parvovirus B19, influenza, CMV and Epstein-Barr virus appeared linked to several top co-occurrence clusters. The sequencing pipeline was judged likely to have produced a cluster of highly shared sequence variants as a technical artifact.

Library preparation was by the immunoSEQ multiplex PCR assay. A mixture of 60 forward primers for TCR Vbeta segments and 13 reverse primers for TCR Jbeta segments was used in the multiplex PCR. The CDR3 region of rearranged TCR beta genes was amplified from genomic DNA with a multiplex PCR assay. The amplified TCR beta libraries were sequenced on the Illumina HiSeq System as 87-base-pair reads. Regarding the original processing steps: A later analysis tallied roughly 78 million unique TCR beta chains across the 700 or so repertoires, and roughly 11 million of those chains were shared by two or more donors. Raw reads were error-corrected and collapsed into unique sequences by a nearest-neighbor algorithm in which closely related sequences were merged to remove PCR and sequencing errors. To assign V, D and J gene segments, CDR3 sequences were aligned to IMGT reference sequences. For a sequence to be retained, a match of at least six nucleotides was required to both a V gene segment and a J gene segment. Rearrangements were called productive when the CDR3 lacked stop codons and stayed in frame with V and J; all others were non-productive. CDR3 was defined by IMGT convention, running from the second conserved V-encoded cysteine to the conserved J-encoded phenylalanine. The earlier analysis of about 640 of the donors excluded any sequence lacking an unambiguous match to a single V gene segment. In an earlier analysis of 500 to 750 of the donors, V segments were called functional above 56.7% productive rearrangements and were called segregating when the between-donor standard deviation exceeded 5%. A statistical classification framework was built for diagnosing cytomegalovirus status from the catalog of TCR beta chain sequences. V and J gene assignment, in a later analysis, came from comparing TCR nucleotide sequences with IMGT/GENE-DB human TR gene sequences. The TCRdist pipeline was used in a later analysis to assign CDR3 sequences and most-parsimonious VDJ recombination scenarios. A later analysis defined each TCR beta chain by its CDR3 amino acid sequence plus V-gene family, and excluded reads lacking a unique V-gene family. In a later analysis, 550 to 650 highly shared, low-generation-probability nucleotide sequences were removed to address suspected cross-contamination and a sequencing artifact. For each public chain, a later analysis derived a clonal expansion index from normalized ranks of inferred template counts within each repertoire. In a later analysis, generation probabilities were computed with a VDJ recombination model fitted to out-of-frame rearrangements, and the resulting probabilities were checked against IGoR. Hypergeometric tests were used in a later analysis to score TCR-TCR, TCR-HLA and TCR-CMV co-occurrence, with a repertoire-size bias correction applied to the TCR pairs. False discovery rates were estimated in a later analysis by permuting HLA or CMV assignments 20 times. In a later analysis, co-occurring TCRs were grouped with DBSCAN, and TCRdist sequence similarity was added when clustering was performed within HLA-allele-positive subsets. For co-occurrence clustering, repertoires with fewer than 30,000 or more than 120,000 public chains were excluded, along with several repertoires with anomalous nucleotide sharing. TCRdb obtained this table from immuneACCESS and retained in-frame rearrangements with V and J assigned. These tables miss some clones; where compared with another copy, unresolved V genes account for less than half of the shortfall, and the remainder is unexplained. V, J and clone size are taken as reported in that table, and D and trimming were inferred from the DNA itself. This sample has over 150,000 clones in its table, and roughly 79% of those were observed once. The leading ten clones occupy under 15% of the sample.

Of note for this clone: Its recognized antigen is unknown. Base quality data are lacking; no much larger clone is found one base away.

In total, approximately 690 healthy bone marrow donors made up the cohort. At the time of sampling, all cohort members were nominally healthy, though unrecorded immune exposures were likely present. The donor was CMV seronegative and belonged to the group of under 400 seronegative cohort members. A peripheral blood sample was collected from each donor, and TCR beta sequencing was performed on peripheral blood mononuclear cells. Genomic DNA was extracted from the blood cell samples with the Qiagen DNeasy Blood Extraction Kit. The CDR3, from cysteine to phenylalanine, totals 16 residues. CDR3 DNA is the only sequence kept; it has 48 bases, read in frame from the first base. V lost 1 base and J lost 5 bases; the stretch between them is 15 bases long. CDR1 and CDR2 (SGHDT, YYEEEE) derive from the germline V gene.

The origin of this receptor is a woman aged 50 to 60 in good health and CMV-seronegative. The rearrangement joined TRBV5-6 to TRBJ2-2; TRBD2 is possibly the D segment (6 matching bases). The sequenced material came from PBMCs. The nucleotide sequence is given as TGTGCCAGCAGCTTGCAGTTGGCGGGACCAACCGGGGAGCTGTTTTTT. It encodes CASSLQLAGPTGELFF.